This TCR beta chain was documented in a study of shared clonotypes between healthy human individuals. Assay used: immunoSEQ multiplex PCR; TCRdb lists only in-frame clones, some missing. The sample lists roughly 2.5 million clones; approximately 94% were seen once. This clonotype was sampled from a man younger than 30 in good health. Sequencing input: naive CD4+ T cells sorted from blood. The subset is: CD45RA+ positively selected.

This CDR3 is CASSTLERNGGNTEAFF. In DNA, the CDR3 is TGTGCCAGTAGTACCCTAGAGAGGAACGGGGGGAACACTGAAGCTTTCTTT. The chain links TRBV19 to TRBJ1-1; TRBD1 might be the D (5 bases). CDR3 length: 17 amino acids. Germline lookup yields CDR1 LNHDA and CDR2 SQIVND (reference sequence). The germline V and J ends were trimmed by 4 bases and 1 base, with 19 bases remaining between them.